This TCR beta chain was profiled in a study of radiotherapy plus CTLA-4 blockade in lung cancer. Overall study results and limits: Early clone dynamics of blood T cells, plus interferon-beta, reportedly predicted response best. Researchers report tumor-derived TCR clones expanding in blood after radiotherapy plus ipilimumab.

Trimming removed 6 bases from V and 0 bases from J, with 15 bases in between. The CDR3 contains 15 residues. Germline V gene sequence: CDR1 MDHEN, CDR2 SYDVKM. With respect to this clone: The target antigen is unknown.

Libraries were prepared by immunoSEQ multiplex PCR; TCRdb keeps only in-frame clonotypes and omits some of them. The data contain about 30,000 clones, about four fifths of them singletons. V is TRBV28 and J is TRBJ2-7, with a possible D match to TRBD2 (6 bases). The sequenced sample was peripheral blood, obtained from a patient treated with radiotherapy plus ipilimumab. The clonotype originates from a human donor with non-small cell lung cancer that progressed on radiotherapy plus ipilimumab. The CDR3 is CASRRWLATSYEQYF. CDR3 DNA sequence: TGTGCCAGCAGGCGGTGGCTAGCGACCTCCTACGAGCAGTACTTC. The variable domain in full, completed from reference TRBV28 and TRBJ2-7, reads DVKVTQSSRYLVKRTGEKVFLECVQDMDHENMFWYRQDPGLGLRLIYFSYDVKMKEKGDIPEGYSVSREKKERFSLILESASTNQTSMYLCASRRWLATSYEQYFGPGTRLTVT.